One and the same sample provided the 16 T cell receptor beta chains below, sequenced in a study of cytomegalovirus exposure and HLA in healthy donors. Primers for the PCR totalled 60 Vbeta and 13 Jbeta. Assay: immunoSEQ multiplex PCR; the TCRdb copy retains only in-frame clones and omits some. The repertoire holds approximately 130,000 clones, with 78% as singletons. The sample consisted of PBMCs. These receptor sequences come from a woman aged 40 to 55 in good health and CMV-seronegative.

This clone was seen only a few times. The rearrangement joins TRBV15 to TRBJ2-7; D uncertain. The CDR3 length is 13 residues. CDR1 LNHNV and CDR2 YYDKDF come from the germline V gene (reference sequence). The ends were cut back, 5 bases at V and 6 bases at J, with 14 bases in the middle. The CDR3 bases are TGTGCCACCAGCTCATCCCCTCGCAGCGAGCAGTACTTC. Translation gives CATSSSPRSEQYF.

V usage is TRBV5-1 and J usage is TRBJ2-5; TRBD2 is a possible D gene (5 bases). Germline V CDR1 and CDR2: SGHRS, YFSETQ. The CDR3 loop spans 11 amino acids. V was clipped by 5 bases and J by 7 bases, with 9 bases between them. CDR3 in DNA: TGCGCCAGCAGTTCCGGGGTGACCCAGTACTTC. Its translation is CASSSGVTQYF.

The chain is built from TRBV9 and TRBJ1-1; TRBD1 matches at 12 bases. Germline assignment: CDR1 SGDLS and CDR2 YYNGEE. V was clipped by 0 bases and J by 4 bases; unmatched bases: 10. The CDR3 extends over 18 amino acids. DNA of the CDR3: TGTGCCAGCAGCGTAGTAACGGGACAGGGGGCGCGTAGCACTGAAGCTTTCTTT. Translated, it gives CASSVVTGQGARSTEAFF. The variable domain in full, completed from reference TRBV9 and TRBJ1-1, reads DSGVTQTPKHLITATGQRVTLRCSPRSGDLSVYWYQQSLDQGLQFLIQYYNGEERAKGNILERFSAQQFPDLHSELNLSSLELGDSALYFCASSVVTGQGARSTEAFFGQGTRLTVV.

This sequence joins TRBV7-3 and TRBJ2-1; 8 bases line up with TRBD2. Trimming at V came to 5 bases and at J to 8 bases, leaving 11 bases not matched to a gene. CDR1 and CDR2 (germline): SGHTA, FQGTGA. The CDR3 runs to 15 residues. CDR3 residues: CASSPNGGAWDEQFF. CDR3 DNA sequence: TGTGCCAGCAGCCCAAACGGGGGGGCCTGGGATGAGCAGTTCTTC.

The chain links TRBV5-1 to TRBJ2-1, with no clear D. The CDR3 is 15 residues long. The V gene's germline CDR1 is SGHRS and CDR2 YFSETQ. With 1 base removed from V and 1 base from J, the gap between germline ends came to 9 bases. CDR3 protein: CASSLLAASYNEQFF. The CDR3 coding sequence is TGCGCCAGCAGCTTGCTTGCGGCTTCCTACAATGAGCAGTTCTTC.

Comments on this clone: The sample has other DNA sequences that encode this CDR3 too. The V and J genes are TRBV18 and TRBJ2-7; 7 positions agree with TRBD1. This CDR3 is built from 14 residues. The germline V gene encodes CDR1 KGHSH and CDR2 LQKENI. V was pared by 3 bases and J by 3 bases, with 5 bases of the junction left unmatched. The CDR3 is CASSPYRGDYEQYF. In DNA, the CDR3 is TGTGCCAGCTCACCGTACAGGGGTGACTACGAGCAGTACTTC.

The rearrangement links TRBV5-4 to TRBJ2-3, with 8 bases that match TRBD2. Germline CDR1 and CDR2: SGHNT and YYREEE (reference sequence). The CDR3 length is 15 residues. The V and J ends lost 4 bases and 0 bases, in that order; junction bases with no gene match: 4. Here the CDR3 reads CASSRPGGSTDTQYF. As DNA, the CDR3 is TGTGCCAGCAGCCGGCCGGGAGGGAGCACAGATACGCAGTATTTT.

This clone was seen more than once but under ten times. The CDR3: CASSTSGTLSYEQYF. The CDR3 DNA follows: TGTGCCAGCAGCACTTCCGGGACACTCTCCTACGAGCAGTACTTC. V gene TRBV13 combines with J gene TRBJ2-7, with a weak D call TRBD1 (6 bases). Germline V gives CDR1 PRHDT, CDR2 FYEKMQ (reference sequence). This CDR3 is built from 15 residues. V was cut by 5 bases and J by 0 bases, with 14 bases left in between.

This rearrangement joins TRBV7-2 to TRBJ2-1; D is unclear. Trimming removed 3 bases at V and 0 bases at J, with 12 bases between. Germline V lookup: CDR1 SGHTA, CDR2 FQGNSA. The CDR3 contains 16 residues. The DNA of the CDR3 is TGTGCCAGCAGCTTCTTCACGTCTAACTCCTACAATGAGCAGTTCTTC. Protein sequence: CASSFFTSNSYNEQFF.

The V gene is TRBV7-9, the J gene TRBJ1-5; 10 nucleotides agree with TRBD1. The CDR3 has 16 amino acids. V gave up 2 bases and J gave up 6 bases; unmatched junction bases: 7. The V gene's germline CDR1 is SEHNR and CDR2 FQNEAQ (reference sequence). CDR3 sequence: CASSLWTGGTAQPQHF. CDR3 sequence (DNA): TGTGCCAGCAGCTTATGGACAGGGGGTACAGCTCAGCCCCAGCATTTT.

This clone was seen a single time. The chain carries TRBV6-5 and TRBJ2-4; tentatively, D is TRBD2 (5 bases). The CDR3 is made up of 14 amino acids. Germline CDR1 and CDR2: MNHEY and SVGAGI. Trimming cost V 8 bases and J 0 bases, with 11 bases left between them. The CDR3 protein is CASGESLAKNIQYF. The CDR3 coding sequence is TGTGCCAGCGGGGAGTCTTTAGCCAAAAACATTCAGTACTTC.

The chain has TRBV27 and TRBJ2-7; 12 nucleotides agree with TRBD1. The V segment lost 5 bases and the J segment 7 bases; nucleotides outside the gene matches: 6. This CDR3 comprises 14 residues. CDR1 is MNHEY, CDR2 SMNVEV, per germline (reference sequence). In DNA form, the CDR3 reads TGTGCCAGCAGTACGGGACAGGGGGCGCTTGAGCAGTACTTC. The encoded protein is CASSTGQGALEQYF.

The chain joins TRBV19 to TRBJ2-3; the match to TRBD1 covers 7 bases. CDR1 and CDR2 from the germline V gene are LNHDA and SQIVND (reference sequence). This CDR3 region has 17 residues. V was pared by 3 bases and J by 1 base, with 10 bases of the junction left unmatched. CDR3 nucleotides: TGTGCCAGTAGTATTCAGGGGGTCGGAAGCGGCACAGATACGCAGTATTTT. The encoded protein is CASSIQGVGSGTDTQYF.

This clone was counted between two and nine times. The V gene is TRBV15, the J gene TRBJ1-2, with D tentatively TRBD1 (5 bases). Germline assignment: CDR1 LNHNV and CDR2 YYDKDF (reference sequence). This CDR3 is 14 amino acids long. Trimming removed 0 bases at V and 4 bases at J, with 9 bases between. This CDR3 reads CATSREAGPYGYTF. The DNA for the CDR3 is TGTGCCACCAGCAGAGAGGCAGGGCCCTATGGCTACACCTTC.

The chain uses TRBV6-6 and TRBJ1-5; D gene unclear. The CDR3 contains 14 residues. In germline, CDR1 is MNHNY, CDR2 SVGAGI (reference sequence). V was pared by 6 bases and J by 5 bases, with 14 bases between. DNA for the CDR3: TGTGCCAGCAGCCCCTTTGCCCAGGATCAGCCCCAGCATTTT. It is translated as CASSPFAQDQPQHF.

This rearrangement joins TRBV28 to TRBJ2-7, with 8 positions matching TRBD2. CDR3 size: 14 residues. V lost 6 bases to trimming and J lost 3 bases; unmatched junction nucleotides: 7. Germline CDR1 reads MDHEN; CDR2 reads SYDVKM. The CDR3 DNA reads TGTGCCAGCAGCCTTAGCGGGATGTTCTACGAGCAGTACTTC. Protein: CASSLSGMFYEQYF.